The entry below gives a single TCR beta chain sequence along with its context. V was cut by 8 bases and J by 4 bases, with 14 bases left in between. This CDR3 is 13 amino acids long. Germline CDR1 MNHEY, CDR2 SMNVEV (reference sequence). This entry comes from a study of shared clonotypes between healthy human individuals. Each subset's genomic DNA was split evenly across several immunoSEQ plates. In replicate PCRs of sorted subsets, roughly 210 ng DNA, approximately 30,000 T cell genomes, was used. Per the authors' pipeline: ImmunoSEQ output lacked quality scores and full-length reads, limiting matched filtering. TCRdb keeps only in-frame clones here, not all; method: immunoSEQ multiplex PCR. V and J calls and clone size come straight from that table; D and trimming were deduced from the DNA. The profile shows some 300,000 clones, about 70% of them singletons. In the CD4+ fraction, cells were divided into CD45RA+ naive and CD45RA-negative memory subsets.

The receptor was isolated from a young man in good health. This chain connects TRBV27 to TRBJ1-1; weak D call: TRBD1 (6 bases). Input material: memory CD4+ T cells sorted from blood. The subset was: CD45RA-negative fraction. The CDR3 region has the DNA TGTGCCAGCGGGGGGCTTGGATTCACTGAAGCTTTCTTT. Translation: CASGGLGFTEAFF.